This T cell receptor beta chain was documented in a study of cytomegalovirus exposure and HLA in healthy donors. General observations from the study: The authors later found TCR association rates varying by HLA locus, with DRB1 most and HLA-C fewest. The number of N-insertions in an Asian-associated ancestry cluster was reportedly below the approximately 700-donor mean in a later analysis. In a later analysis, HLA-associated beta chains showed higher expansion and lower generation probabilities than comparable chains.

Per germline, CDR1 MDHEN and CDR2 SYDVKM. V lost 6 bases, J lost 7 bases, and 19 bases lay in between. CDR3 size: 14 residues. With regard to this clone: What it binds is unknown.

The PCR contained 60 Vbeta and 13 Jbeta primers. Profiling relied on immunoSEQ multiplex PCR, and the TCRdb table lists in-frame clones only, not all of them. This table holds approximately 150,000 clones, 70% to 80% found once. The chain links TRBV28 to TRBJ2-7; maybe TRBD2 (5 bases). Sequenced sample: PBMCs. The origin of this receptor is a woman under 40 in good health and CMV-seropositive. The CDR3 nucleotides read TGTGCCAGCAGCTTTTTGGAGGCAGGCATGGAGCAGTACTTC. Its protein is CASSFLEAGMEQYF.